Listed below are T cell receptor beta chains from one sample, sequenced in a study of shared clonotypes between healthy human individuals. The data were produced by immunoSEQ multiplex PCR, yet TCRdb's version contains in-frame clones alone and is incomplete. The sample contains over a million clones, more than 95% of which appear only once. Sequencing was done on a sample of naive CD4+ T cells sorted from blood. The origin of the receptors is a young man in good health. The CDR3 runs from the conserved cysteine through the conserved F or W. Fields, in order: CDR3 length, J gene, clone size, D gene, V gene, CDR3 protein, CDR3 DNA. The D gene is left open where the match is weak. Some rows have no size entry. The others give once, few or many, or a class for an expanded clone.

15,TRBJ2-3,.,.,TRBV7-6,CASSAQLREITTQYF,TGTGCCAGCAGCGCCCAGTTGCGGGAAATCACTACGCAGTATTTT
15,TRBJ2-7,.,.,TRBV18,CASSSTGGGTYEQYF,TGTGCCAGCTCATCCACAGGGGGGGGCACCTACGAGCAGTACTTC
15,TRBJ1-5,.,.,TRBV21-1,CASSKTGQLNQPQHF,TGTGCCAGCAGCAAAACAGGACAGCTCAATCAGCCCCAGCATTTT
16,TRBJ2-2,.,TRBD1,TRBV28,CASSLGTGVTTGELFF,TGTGCCAGCAGTTTAGGGACAGGGGTAACAACCGGGGAGCTGTTTTTT
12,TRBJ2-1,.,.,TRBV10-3,CAISESTNEQFF,TGTGCCATCAGTGAGTCGACTAATGAGCAGTTCTTC
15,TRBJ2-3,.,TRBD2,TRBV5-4,CASSLDSGRADTQYF,TGTGCCAGCAGCTTGGATAGCGGGAGGGCCGATACGCAGTATTTT
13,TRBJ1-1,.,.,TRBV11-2,CASSSTTSRTAFF,TGTGCCAGCAGCTCCACTACTTCCCGGACAGCTTTCTTT
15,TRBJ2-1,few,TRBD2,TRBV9,CASSMGLAAYNEQFF,TGTGCCAGCAGCATGGGACTAGCAGCATACAATGAGCAGTTCTTC
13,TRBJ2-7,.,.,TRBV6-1,CASSDQGAYEQYF,TGTGCCAGCAGTGATCAGGGCGCCTACGAGCAGTACTTC
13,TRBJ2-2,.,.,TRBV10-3,CAISGPNTGELFF,TGTGCCATCAGTGGCCCCAACACCGGGGAGCTGTTTTTT
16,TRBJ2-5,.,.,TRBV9,CASTPSLRAPPETQYF,TGTGCCAGCACCCCCTCACTCCGGGCACCCCCAGAGACCCAGTACTTC
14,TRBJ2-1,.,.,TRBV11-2,CASSLYRSYNEQFF,TGTGCCAGCAGCTTGTATAGAAGCTACAATGAGCAGTTCTTC
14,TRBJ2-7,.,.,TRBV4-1,CASSQVTVSYEQYF,TGCGCCAGCAGCCAAGTAACAGTTTCCTACGAGCAGTACTTC
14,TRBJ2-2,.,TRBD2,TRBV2,CASSGEGRSGELFF,TGTGCCAGCAGTGGGGAGGGCCGTTCCGGGGAGCTGTTTTTT